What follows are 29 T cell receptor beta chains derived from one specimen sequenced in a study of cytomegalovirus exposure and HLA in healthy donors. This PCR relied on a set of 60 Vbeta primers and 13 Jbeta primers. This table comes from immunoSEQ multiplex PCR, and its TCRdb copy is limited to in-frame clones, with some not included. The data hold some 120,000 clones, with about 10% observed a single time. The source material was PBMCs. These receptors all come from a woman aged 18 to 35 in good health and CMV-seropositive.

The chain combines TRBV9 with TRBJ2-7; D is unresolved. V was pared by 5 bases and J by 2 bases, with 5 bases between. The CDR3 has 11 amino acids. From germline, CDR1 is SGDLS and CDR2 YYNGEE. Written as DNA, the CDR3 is TGTGCCAGCAGGGCCGCCTACGAGCAGTACTTC. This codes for CASRAAYEQYF.

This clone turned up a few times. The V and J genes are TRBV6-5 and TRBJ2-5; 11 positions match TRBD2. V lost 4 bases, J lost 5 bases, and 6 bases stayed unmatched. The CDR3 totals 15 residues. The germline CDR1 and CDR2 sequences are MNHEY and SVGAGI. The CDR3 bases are TGTGCCAGCAGTTGGGGACTAGCGGCTGAGGAGACCCAGTACTTC. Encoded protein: CASSWGLAAEETQYF.

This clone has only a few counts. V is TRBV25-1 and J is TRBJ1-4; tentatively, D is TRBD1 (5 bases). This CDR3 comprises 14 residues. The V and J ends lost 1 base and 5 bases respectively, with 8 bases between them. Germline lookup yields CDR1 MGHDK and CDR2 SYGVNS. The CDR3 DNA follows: TGTGCCAGCAGTGAATGGGAGGGGAATGAAAAACTGTTTTTT. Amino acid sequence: CASSEWEGNEKLFF.

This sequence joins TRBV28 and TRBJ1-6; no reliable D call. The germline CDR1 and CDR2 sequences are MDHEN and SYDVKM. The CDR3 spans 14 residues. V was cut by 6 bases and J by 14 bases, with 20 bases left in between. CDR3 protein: CASRSGSVILALHF. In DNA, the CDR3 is TGTGCCAGCAGATCCGGGTCAGTCATTCTGGCCCTCCACTTT.

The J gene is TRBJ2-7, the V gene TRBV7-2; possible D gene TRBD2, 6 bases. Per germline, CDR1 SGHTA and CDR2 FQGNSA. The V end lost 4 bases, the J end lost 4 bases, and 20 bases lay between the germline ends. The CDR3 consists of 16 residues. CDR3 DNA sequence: TGTGCCAGCAGCTCAACCGGGACTCCTCAAAGATACGAGCAGTACTTC. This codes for CASSSTGTPQRYEQYF. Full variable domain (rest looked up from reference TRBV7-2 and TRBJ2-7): GAGVSQSPSNKVTEKGKDVELRCDPISGHTALYWYRQSLGQGLEFLIYFQGNSAPDKSGLPSDRFSAERTGGSVSTLTIQRTQQEDSAVYLCASSSTGTPQRYEQYFGPGTRLTVT.

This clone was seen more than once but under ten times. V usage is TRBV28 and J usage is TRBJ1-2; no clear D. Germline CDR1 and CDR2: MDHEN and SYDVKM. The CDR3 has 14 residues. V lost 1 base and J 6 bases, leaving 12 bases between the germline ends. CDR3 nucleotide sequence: TGTGCCAGCAGTTTATTGGCCTTCAACCATGGCTACACCTTC. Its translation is CASSLLAFNHGYTF.

CDR3 loop: CASSLWEGGYYEQYF. The CDR3 bases are TGTGCCAGCAGCTTGTGGGAGGGGGGTTATTACGAGCAGTACTTC. The chain is built from TRBV5-6 and TRBJ2-5, with D perhaps matching TRBD2 (7 bases). The better agreement between TRBJ2-7 and the DNA end casts doubt on the J call. CDR1 is SGHDT and CDR2 is YYEEEE in the germline V gene. The CDR3 has 15 amino acids.

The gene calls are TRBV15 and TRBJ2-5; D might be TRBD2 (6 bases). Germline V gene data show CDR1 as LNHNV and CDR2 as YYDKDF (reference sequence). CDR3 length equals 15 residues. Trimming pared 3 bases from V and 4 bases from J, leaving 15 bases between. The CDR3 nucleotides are TGTGCCACCAGCAGGGCTAGCGAGGGAGGAGAGACCCAGTACTTC. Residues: CATSRASEGGETQYF.

In DNA, the CDR3 is TGTGCCAGCAGAGAGTTTCCCGGGACAGGGTCAAACACCATATATTTT. This codes for CASREFPGTGSNTIYF. The V call is TRBV2, the J call TRBJ1-3; 9 bases fit TRBD1. The germline V gene has CDR1 SNHLY and CDR2 FYNNEI. The CDR3 is 16 amino acids. V lost 6 bases to trimming and J lost 6 bases; unmatched junction nucleotides: 12.

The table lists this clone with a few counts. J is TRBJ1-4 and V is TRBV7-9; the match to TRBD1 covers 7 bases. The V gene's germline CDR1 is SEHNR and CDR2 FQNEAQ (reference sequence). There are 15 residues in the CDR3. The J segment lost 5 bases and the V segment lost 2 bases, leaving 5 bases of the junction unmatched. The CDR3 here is CASSLPLQGNEKLFF. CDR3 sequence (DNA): TGTGCCAGCAGCTTACCCTTACAGGGGAATGAAAAACTGTTTTTT.

This CDR3 is CAWRTAGGVYEQYF. The CDR3 coding sequence is TGTGCCTGGAGAACGGCGGGAGGTGTTTACGAGCAGTACTTC. This rearrangement joins TRBV30 to TRBJ2-7; the match to TRBD2 covers 8 bases. Germline V gives CDR1 GTSNPN, CDR2 SVGIG (reference sequence). V trimming: 3 bases; J trimming: 4 bases; junction bases outside the gene matches: 8. The CDR3 extends over 14 amino acids.

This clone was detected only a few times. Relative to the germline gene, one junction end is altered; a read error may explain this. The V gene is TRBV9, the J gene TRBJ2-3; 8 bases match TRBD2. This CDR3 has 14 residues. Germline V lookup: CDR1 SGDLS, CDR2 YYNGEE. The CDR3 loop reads CASSSRTSTDTQYF. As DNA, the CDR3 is TGTGCCAGCAGCTCCAGGACTAGCACGGATACGCAGTATTTT.

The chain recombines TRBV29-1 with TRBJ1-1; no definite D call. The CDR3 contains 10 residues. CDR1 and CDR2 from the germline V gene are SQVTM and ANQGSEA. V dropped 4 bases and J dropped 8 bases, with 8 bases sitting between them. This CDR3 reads CSVGTIEAFF. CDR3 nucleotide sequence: TGCAGCGTTGGAACTATAGAAGCTTTCTTT. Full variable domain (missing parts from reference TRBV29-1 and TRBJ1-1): SAVISQKPSRDICQRGTSLTIQCQVDSQVTMMFWYRQQPGQSLTLIATANQGSEATYESGFVIDKFPISRPNLTFSTLTVSNMSPEDSSIYLCSVGTIEAFFGQGTRLTVV.

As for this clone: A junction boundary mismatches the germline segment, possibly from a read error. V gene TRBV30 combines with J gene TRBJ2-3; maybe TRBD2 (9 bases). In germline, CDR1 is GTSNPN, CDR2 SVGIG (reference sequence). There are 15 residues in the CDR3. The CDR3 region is CAWSAGLAGTGTQYF. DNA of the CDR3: TGTGCCTGGAGTGCTGGGCTAGCGGGGACAGGTACGCAGTATTTT.

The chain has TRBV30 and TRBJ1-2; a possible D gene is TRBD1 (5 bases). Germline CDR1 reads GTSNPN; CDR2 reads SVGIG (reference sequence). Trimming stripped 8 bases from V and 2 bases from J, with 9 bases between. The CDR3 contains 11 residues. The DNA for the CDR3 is TGTGCCCCCGACAGAAACTATGGCTACACCTTC. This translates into CAPDRNYGYTF.

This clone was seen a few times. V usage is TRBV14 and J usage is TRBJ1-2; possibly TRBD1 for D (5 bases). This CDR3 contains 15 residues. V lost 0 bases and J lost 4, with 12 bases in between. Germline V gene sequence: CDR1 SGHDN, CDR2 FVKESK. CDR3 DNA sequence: TGTGCCAGCAGCCAAGACACGGGGGTTGTCTATGGCTACACCTTC. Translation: CASSQDTGVVYGYTF.

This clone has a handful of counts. This CDR3 reads CASSLGDREFEKLFF. CDR3 bases: TGTGCCAGCAGCCTAGGGGACAGGGAGTTTGAAAAACTGTTTTTT. The chain is built from TRBV2 and TRBJ1-4, with 9 positions matching TRBD1. The J segment lost 7 bases and the V segment lost 6 bases, leaving 9 bases of the junction unmatched. Germline V gene lookup returns CDR1 SNHLY and CDR2 FYNNEI. The CDR3 has 15 residues.

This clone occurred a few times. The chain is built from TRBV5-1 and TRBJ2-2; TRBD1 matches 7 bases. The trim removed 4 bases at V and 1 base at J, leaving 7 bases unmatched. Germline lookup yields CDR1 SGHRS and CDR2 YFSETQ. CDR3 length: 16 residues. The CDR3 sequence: CASSPRQGKNTGELFF. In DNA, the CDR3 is TGCGCCAGCAGCCCCCGACAGGGAAAGAACACCGGGGAGCTGTTTTTT.

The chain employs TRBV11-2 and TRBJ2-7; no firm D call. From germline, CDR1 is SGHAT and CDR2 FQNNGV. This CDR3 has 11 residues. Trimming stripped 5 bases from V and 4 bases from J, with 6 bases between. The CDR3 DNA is TGTGCCAGCAGCACCACTTACGAGCAGTACTTC. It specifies CASSTTYEQYF.

CDR3 sequence reads: CASSLAYRNTEAFF. In DNA, the CDR3 is TGTGCCAGCAGCCTTGCGTACCGGAACACTGAAGCTTTCTTT. The chain has TRBV6-6 and TRBJ1-1; no clear D. The CDR3 runs to 14 residues. V was shortened by 6 bases and J by 1 base, with 12 bases between the two germline ends. Germline V gives CDR1 MNHNY, CDR2 SVGAGI (reference sequence).

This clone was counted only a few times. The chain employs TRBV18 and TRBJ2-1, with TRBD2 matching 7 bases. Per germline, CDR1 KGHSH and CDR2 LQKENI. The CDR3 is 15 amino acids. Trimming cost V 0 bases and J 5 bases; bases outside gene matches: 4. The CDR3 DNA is TGTGCCAGCTCACCACCGGGGGGGAAGAACAATGAGCAGTTCTTC. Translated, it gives CASSPPGGKNNEQFF.

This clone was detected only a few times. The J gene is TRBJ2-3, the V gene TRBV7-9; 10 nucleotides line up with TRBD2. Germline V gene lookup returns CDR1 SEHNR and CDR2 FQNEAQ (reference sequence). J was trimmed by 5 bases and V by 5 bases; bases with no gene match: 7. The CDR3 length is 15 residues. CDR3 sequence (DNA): TGTGCCAGCAGCCCTAGCGGGAGCTCGGGAGATACGCAGTATTTT. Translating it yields CASSPSGSSGDTQYF.

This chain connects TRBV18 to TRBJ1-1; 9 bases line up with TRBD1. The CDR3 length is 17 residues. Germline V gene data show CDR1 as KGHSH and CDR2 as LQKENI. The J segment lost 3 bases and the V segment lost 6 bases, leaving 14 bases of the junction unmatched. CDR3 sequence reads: CASSSLRTGVLYTEAFF. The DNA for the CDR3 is TGTGCCAGCTCGTCTCTCAGGACAGGGGTCCTTTACACTGAAGCTTTCTTT.

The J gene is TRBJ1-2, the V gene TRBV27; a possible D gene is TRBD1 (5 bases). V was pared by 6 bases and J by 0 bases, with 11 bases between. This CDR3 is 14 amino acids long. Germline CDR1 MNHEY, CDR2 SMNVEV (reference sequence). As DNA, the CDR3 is TGTGCCAGCAGAGCTAAAGGGGCTAACTATGGCTACACCTTC. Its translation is CASRAKGANYGYTF.

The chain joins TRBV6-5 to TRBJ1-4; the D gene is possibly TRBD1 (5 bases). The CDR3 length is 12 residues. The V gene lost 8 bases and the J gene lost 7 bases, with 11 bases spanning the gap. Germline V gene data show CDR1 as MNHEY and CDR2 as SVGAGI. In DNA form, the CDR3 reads TGTGCCAGCGGAGACAGAGTTGAAAAACTGTTTTTT. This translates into CASGDRVEKLFF.

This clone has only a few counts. The CDR3: CASRGERERYNEQFF. The CDR3 DNA sequence: TGTGCCAGCAGGGGAGAGCGGGAGAGATACAATGAGCAGTTCTTC. V gene TRBV28 combines with J gene TRBJ2-1, with 8 bases fitting TRBD2. V shed 6 bases and J 4 bases; nucleotides not matched to a gene: 8. The CDR3 contains 15 residues. Germline V gene lookup returns CDR1 MDHEN and CDR2 SYDVKM.

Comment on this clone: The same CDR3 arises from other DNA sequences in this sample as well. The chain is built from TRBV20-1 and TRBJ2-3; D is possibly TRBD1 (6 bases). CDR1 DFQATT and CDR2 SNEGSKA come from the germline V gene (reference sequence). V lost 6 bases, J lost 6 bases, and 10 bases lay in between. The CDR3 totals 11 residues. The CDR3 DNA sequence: TGCAGTGCCAGTAGGGGGGATACGCAGTATTTT. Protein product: CSASRGDTQYF.

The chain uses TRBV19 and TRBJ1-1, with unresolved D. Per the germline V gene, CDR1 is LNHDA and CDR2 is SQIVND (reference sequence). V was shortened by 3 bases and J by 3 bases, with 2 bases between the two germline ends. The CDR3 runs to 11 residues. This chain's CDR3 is CASSIYTEAFF. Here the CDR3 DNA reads TGTGCCAGTAGTATCTACACTGAAGCTTTCTTT.

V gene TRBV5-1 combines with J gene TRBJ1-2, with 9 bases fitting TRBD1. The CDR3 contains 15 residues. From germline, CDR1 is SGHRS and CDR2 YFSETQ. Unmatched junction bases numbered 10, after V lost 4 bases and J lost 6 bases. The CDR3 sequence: CASSPMLTGGDGYTF. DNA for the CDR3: TGCGCCAGCAGCCCCATGCTGACAGGGGGGGATGGCTACACCTTC.